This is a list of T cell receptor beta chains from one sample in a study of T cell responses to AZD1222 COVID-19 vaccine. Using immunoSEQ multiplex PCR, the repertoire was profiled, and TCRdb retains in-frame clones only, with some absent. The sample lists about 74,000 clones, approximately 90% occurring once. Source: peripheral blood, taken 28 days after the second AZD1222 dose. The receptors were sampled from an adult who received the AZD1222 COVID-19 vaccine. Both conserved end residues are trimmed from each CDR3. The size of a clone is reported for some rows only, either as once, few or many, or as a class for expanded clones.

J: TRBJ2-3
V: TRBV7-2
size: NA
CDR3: ASSQRQGRTDTQY

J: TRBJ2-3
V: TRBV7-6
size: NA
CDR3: ASSFGLAGRRVSTDTQY

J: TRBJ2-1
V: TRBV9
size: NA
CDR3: ASSVATRAHGEQF

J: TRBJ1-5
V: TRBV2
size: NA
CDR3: ASSLAGNQPQH

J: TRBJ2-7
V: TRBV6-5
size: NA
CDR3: ASTRDSYEQY

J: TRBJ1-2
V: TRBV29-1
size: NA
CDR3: SVEEYDRYT

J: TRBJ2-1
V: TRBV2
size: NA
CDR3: ASARDYNEQF

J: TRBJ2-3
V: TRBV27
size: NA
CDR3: ASSSAGTLSTDTQY

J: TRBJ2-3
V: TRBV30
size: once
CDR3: AWSRSGIPRTDTQY

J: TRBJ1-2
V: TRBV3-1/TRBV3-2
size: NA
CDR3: ASSQSSYGYT

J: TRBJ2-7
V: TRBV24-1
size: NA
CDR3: ATSPDRGTDEQY

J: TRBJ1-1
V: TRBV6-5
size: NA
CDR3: ASTPRPGQGGEAF

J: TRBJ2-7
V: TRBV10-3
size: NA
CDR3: AISSNYEQY

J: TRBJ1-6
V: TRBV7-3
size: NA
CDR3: ASSLTGTGGSPLH

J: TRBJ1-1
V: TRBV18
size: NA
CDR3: ASSPTGGNTEAF

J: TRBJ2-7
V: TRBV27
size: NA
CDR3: ASRTRGTDSYEQY

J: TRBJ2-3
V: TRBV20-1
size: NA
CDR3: SASLQPTDTQY

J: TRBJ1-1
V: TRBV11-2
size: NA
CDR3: ASSLVRGWNTEAF

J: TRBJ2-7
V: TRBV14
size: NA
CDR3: ASSPSGSYEQY

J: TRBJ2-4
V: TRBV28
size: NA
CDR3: ASTPGQGSKNIQY

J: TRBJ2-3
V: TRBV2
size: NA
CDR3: ASSDLDPRRDTQY

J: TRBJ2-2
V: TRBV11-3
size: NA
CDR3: ASSLDSLNTGELF

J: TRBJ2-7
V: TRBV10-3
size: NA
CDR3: AISGSSDEQY

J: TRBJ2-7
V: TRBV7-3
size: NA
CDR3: ASSARVANRYEQY

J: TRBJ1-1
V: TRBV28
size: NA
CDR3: ASSATGANTEAF

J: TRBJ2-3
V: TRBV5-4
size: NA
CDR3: ASSFRASGNTDTQY

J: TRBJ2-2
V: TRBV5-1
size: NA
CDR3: ASKRADTGELF

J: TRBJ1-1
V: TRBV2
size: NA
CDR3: ASSWGRMNTEAF

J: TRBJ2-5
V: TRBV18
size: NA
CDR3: ASSRQETQY